The present T cell receptor (beta chain) was sequenced within a study of Graves' ophthalmopathy and Graves' hyperthyroidism. This clonotype has just a few counts. Transcripts of RNA were the source for amplifying TCR beta CDR3 regions. The library came from an HTBI-primed first-round RT-PCR and a second-round multiplex PCR. TCRdb processed the multiplex PCR reads anew with MiXCR; each CDR3 protein has one entry. The sample gives roughly 220,000 distinct CDR3 sequences, around 50% of which show up once; around half is in the top ten. Clinical symptoms, serum thyroxine, TRAb, thyroid ultrasound and orbital computed tomography were relied on for diagnosis. J gave up 7 bases and V 6 bases, and 5 bases lay outside the gene matches. Per the germline V gene, CDR1 is SNHLY and CDR2 is FYNNEI. The CDR3 length is 13 residues.

The receptor comes from an adult man with Graves' ophthalmopathy. Material for sequencing was peripheral blood. The V call is TRBV2, the J call TRBJ1-5, with 8 bases fitting TRBD1. The CDR3 DNA reads TGTGCCAGCAGAGGACAGGGATTGCAGCCCCAGCATTTT. This encodes CASRGQGLQPQHF.